This is a list of T cell receptor beta chains from one sample in a study of shared clonotypes between healthy human individuals. TCRdb's copy holds only in-frame clones and misses some; the assay was immunoSEQ multiplex PCR. The sample records around 1.9 million clones, approximately 94% being singletons. Source material: naive CD8+ T cells from PBMCs. The receptors here all came from a man between 18 and 29 years old in good health. Some clones in this sample may be carry-over from other donors' samples. The CDR3 runs from the conserved cysteine through the conserved F or W.

j_call v_call cdr3_aa
TRBJ2-5 TRBV5-1 CASSSGQEGGWETQYF
TRBJ2-7 TRBV7-6 CASSTGYVGVYEQYF
TRBJ2-7 TRBV4-1 CASSQVFSSYEQYF
TRBJ1-1 TRBV7-2 CASSPNRHPNTEAFF
TRBJ1-2 TRBV6-1 CASSDRGFGYGYTF
TRBJ2-3 TRBV13 CASSPDRAANTQYF
TRBJ1-1 TRBV19 CASSIVAVGTEAFF
TRBJ2-7 TRBV6-5 CASSESDRGYEQYF
TRBJ1-1 TRBV7-9 CASSLRLGEAFF
TRBJ2-1 TRBV5-6 CASSFWSVSSYNEQFF
TRBJ2-7 TRBV6-5 CASRLAGGKYEQYF
TRBJ2-3 TRBV6-1 CASSERPGWADTQYF
TRBJ2-3 TRBV4-3 CASSQGEAGAQYF
TRBJ2-6 TRBV27 CASSLLWPSGANVLTF
TRBJ1-5 TRBV28 CASRAYSNQPQHF
TRBJ2-1 TRBV27 CASSADRVPYNEQFF
TRBJ2-7 TRBV5-6 CASSLQVNYEQYF
TRBJ2-7 TRBV4-1 CASSQGVRRGPYEQYF
TRBJ2-1 TRBV15 CATSRAGDEQFF
TRBJ2-7 TRBV5-6 CASTTTSGVSYEQYF
TRBJ2-7 TRBV4-1 CASSQAWGQTYEQYF
TRBJ2-5 TRBV7-9 CASSGRLAEPQETQYF
TRBJ1-2 TRBV19 CASSIAGPIYGYTF
TRBJ2-1 TRBV6-1 CASSWTSGGVEQFF
TRBJ1-1 TRBV7-3 CASSPSTGLEAFF
TRBJ1-1 TRBV7-2 CASSAPPMGGTEAFF